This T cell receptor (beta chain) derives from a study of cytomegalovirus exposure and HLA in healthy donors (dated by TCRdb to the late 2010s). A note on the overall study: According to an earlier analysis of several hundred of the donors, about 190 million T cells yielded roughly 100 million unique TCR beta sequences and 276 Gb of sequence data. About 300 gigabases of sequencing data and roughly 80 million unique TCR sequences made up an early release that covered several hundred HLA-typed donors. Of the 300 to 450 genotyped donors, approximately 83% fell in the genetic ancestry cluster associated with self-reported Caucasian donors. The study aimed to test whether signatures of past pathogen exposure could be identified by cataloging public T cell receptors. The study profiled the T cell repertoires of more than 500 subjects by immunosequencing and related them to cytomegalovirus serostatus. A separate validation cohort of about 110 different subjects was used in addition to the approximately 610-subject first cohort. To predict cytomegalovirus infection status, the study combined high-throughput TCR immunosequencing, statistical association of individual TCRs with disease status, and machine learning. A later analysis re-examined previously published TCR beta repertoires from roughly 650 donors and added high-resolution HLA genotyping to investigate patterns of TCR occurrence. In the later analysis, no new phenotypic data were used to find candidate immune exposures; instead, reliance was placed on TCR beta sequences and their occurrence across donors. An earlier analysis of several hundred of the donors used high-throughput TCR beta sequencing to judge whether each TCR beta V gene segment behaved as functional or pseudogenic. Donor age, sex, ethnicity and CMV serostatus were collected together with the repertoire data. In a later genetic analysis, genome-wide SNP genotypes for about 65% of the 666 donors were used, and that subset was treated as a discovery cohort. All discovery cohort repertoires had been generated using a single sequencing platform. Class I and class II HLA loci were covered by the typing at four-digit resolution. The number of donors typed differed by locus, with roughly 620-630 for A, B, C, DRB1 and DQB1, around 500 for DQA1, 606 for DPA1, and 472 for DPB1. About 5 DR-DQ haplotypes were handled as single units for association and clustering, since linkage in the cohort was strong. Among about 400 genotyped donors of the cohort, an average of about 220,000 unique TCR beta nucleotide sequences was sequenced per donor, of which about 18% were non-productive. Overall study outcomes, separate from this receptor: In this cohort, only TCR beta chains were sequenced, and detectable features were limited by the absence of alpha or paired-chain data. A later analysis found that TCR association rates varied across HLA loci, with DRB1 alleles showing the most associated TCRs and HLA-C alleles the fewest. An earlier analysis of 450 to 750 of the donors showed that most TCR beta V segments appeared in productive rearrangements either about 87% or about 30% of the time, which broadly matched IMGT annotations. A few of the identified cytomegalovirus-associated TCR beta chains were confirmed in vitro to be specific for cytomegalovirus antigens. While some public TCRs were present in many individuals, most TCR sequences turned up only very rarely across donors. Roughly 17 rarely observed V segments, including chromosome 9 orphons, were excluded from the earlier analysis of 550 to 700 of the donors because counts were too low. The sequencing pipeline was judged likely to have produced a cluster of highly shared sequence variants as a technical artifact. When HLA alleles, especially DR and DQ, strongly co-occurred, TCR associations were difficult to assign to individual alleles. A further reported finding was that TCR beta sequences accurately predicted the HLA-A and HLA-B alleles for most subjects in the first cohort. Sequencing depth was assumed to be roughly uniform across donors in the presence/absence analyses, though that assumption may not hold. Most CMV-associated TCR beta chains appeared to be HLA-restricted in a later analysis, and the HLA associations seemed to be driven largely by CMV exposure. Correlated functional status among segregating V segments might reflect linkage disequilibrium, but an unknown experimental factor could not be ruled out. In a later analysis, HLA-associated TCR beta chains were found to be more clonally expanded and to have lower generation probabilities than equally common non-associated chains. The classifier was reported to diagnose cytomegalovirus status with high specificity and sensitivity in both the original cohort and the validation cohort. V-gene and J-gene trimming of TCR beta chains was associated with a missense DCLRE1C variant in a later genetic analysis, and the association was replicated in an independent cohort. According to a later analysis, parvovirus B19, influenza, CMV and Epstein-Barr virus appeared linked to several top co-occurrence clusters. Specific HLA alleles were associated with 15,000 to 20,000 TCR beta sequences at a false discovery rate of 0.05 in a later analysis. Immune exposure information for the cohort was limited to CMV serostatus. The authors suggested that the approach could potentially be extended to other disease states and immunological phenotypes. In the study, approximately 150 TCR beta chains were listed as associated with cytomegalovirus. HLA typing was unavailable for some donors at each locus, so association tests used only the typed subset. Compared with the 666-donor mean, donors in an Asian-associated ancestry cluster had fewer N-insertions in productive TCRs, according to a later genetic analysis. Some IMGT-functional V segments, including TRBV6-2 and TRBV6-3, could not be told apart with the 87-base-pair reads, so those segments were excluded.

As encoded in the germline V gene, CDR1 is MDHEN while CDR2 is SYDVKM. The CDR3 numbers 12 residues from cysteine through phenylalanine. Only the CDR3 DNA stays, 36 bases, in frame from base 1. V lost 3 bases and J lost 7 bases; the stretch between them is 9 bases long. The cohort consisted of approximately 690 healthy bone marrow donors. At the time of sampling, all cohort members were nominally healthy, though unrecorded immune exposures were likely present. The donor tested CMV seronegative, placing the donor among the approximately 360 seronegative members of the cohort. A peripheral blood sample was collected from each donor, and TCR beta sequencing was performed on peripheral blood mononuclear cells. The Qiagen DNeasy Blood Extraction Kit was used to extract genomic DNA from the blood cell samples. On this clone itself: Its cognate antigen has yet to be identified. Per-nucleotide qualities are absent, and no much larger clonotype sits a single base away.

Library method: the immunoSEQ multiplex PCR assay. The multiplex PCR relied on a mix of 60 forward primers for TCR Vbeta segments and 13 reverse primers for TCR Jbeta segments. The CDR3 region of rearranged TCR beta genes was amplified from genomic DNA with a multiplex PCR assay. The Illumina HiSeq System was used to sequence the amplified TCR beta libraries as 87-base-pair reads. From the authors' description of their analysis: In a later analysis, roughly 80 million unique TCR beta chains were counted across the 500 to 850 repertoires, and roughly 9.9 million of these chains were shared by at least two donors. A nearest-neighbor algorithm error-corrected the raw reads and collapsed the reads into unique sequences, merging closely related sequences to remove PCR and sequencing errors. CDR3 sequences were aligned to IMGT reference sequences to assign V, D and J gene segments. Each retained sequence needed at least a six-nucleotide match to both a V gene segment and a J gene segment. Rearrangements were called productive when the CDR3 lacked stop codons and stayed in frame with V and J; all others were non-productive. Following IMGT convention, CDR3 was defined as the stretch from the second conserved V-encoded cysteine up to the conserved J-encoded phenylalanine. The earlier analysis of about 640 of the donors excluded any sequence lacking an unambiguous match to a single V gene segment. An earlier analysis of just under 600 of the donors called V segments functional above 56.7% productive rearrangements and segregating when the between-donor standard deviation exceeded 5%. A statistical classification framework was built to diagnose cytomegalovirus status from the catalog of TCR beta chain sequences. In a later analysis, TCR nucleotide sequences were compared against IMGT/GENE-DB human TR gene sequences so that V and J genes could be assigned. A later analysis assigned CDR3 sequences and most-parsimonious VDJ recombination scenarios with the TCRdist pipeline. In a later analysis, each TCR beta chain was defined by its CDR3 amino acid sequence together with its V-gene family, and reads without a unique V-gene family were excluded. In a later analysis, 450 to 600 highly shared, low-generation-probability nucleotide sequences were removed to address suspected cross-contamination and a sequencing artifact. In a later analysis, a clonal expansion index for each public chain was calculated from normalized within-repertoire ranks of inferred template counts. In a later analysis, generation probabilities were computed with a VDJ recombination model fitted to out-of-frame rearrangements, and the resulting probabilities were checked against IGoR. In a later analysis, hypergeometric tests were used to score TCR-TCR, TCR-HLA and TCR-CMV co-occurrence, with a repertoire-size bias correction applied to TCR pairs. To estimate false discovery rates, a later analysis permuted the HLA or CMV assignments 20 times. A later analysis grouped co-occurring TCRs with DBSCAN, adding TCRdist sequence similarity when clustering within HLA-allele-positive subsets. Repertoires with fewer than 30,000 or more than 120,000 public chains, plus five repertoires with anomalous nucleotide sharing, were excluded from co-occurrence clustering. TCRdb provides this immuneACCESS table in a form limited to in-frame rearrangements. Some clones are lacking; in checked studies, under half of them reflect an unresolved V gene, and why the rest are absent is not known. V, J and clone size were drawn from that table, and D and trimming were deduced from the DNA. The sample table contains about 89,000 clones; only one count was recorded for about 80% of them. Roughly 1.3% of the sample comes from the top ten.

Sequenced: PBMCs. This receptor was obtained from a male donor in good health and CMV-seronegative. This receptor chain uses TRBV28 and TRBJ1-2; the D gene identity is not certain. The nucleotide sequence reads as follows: TGTGCCAGCAGTTTTCTTTCAGGTGGCTACACCTTC. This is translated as CASSFLSGGYTF.